Given below is one TCR beta chain in context. Its antigen is still unknown. The germline V and J ends were trimmed by 0 bases and 4 bases, with 13 bases remaining between them. Germline V CDR1 and CDR2: SEHNR, FQNEAQ (reference sequence). The CDR3 sequence is 16 residues long. The data originate from a study of cytomegalovirus exposure and HLA in healthy donors. Primers included in the PCR were 60 Vbeta and 13 Jbeta primers. TCRdb keeps only in-frame clones here, not all; method: immunoSEQ multiplex PCR. The data hold more than 50,000 clones, with 65% to 90% observed a single time. Study-level findings and limits: Fewer N-insertions (relative to the 666-donor mean) were reportedly seen in an Asian-associated ancestry cluster in a later analysis.

This sequence originates from a female donor in good health and CMV-seronegative. The chain carries TRBV7-9 and TRBJ2-1, with D perhaps matching TRBD2 (6 bases). The specimen was PBMCs. The CDR3 DNA is TGTGCCAGCAGCTTAGCGGCGGGATCCCAGTACAATGAGCAGTTCTTC. This codes for CASSLAAGSQYNEQFF.